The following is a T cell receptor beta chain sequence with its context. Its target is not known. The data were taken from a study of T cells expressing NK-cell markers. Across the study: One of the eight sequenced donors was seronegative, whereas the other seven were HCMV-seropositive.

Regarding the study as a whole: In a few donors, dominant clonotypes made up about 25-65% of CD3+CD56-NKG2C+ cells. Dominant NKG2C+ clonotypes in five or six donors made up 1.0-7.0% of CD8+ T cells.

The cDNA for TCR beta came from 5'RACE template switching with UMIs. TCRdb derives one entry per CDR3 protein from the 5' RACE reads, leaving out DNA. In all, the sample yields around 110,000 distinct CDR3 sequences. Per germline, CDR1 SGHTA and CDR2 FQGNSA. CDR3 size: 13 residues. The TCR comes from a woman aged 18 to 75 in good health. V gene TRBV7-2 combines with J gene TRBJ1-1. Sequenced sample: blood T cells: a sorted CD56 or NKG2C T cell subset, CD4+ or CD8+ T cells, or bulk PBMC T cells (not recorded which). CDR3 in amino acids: CASSLANIAEAFF.